This T cell receptor beta chain stems from a study of blood T cell repertoires in COVID-19. Original data processing: Reference gene primer amplification yielded estimated nucleated cell counts. Here immunoSEQ multiplex PCR was the method, and the copy in TCRdb shows in-frame clones only, minus some. For V, J and clone size, that table is used; D and trimming come from the DNA. The table records about 220,000 clones, roughly 83% of them present only once. The germline CDR1 and CDR2 sequences are LNHNV and YYDKDF (reference sequence). V was shortened by 0 bases and J by 2 bases, with 11 bases between the two germline ends. The length of the CDR3 is 15 residues. This clone was found a few times.

Sequenced material: PBMCs or T cells enriched from blood (not recorded which). This receptor was obtained from a woman between 40 and 50 years old with acute COVID-19. This sequence joins TRBV15 and TRBJ2-7; D call uncertain. CDR3 loop: CATSRDLWPPYEQYF. In DNA, the CDR3 is TGTGCCACCAGCAGAGATCTGTGGCCACCCTACGAGCAGTACTTC.